These 4 T cell receptor beta chains share one sample of origin, sequenced in a study of cytotoxic CD8 clonotypes in ibrutinib-treated CLL. Measured with immunoSEQ multiplex PCR; TCRdb has only the in-frame clones, and not every one. The data hold 3,500 to 5,000 clones, with roughly 84% observed a single time. The specimen comprised PBMCs, sampled before ibrutinib treatment. The receptors were gathered from a human donor with chronic lymphocytic leukemia.

The V gene is TRBV4-2, the J gene TRBJ2-7, with TRBD1 matching over 8 bases. After removal of 4 bases from V and 7 bases from J, the junction contained 12 bases not matched to a gene. CDR3 length equals 15 residues. CDR1 is LGHNA and CDR2 is YNFKEQ in the germline V gene. CDR3 sequence reads: CASSPGGQGAKEQYF. CDR3 nucleotide sequence: TGTGCCAGCAGCCCTGGTGGGCAGGGGGCGAAGGAGCAGTACTTC.

The CDR3 sequence is CASSLEGLDEQFF. The CDR3 DNA reads as TGTGCCAGCAGCTTAGAAGGGCTAGATGAGCAGTTCTTC. This chain links TRBV11-3 with TRBJ2-1; the D is unclear. This CDR3 is 13 amino acids long. V shed 0 bases and J shed 8 bases, with 8 bases lying between them. Germline V gene data show CDR1 as SGHNT and CDR2 as YENEEA.

This chain joins TRBV18 and TRBJ2-4, with D hard to call. Trimming removed 4 bases at V and 8 bases at J, with 6 bases between. The CDR3 runs to 11 residues. The germline V gene has CDR1 KGHSH and CDR2 LQKENI. The CDR3 loop reads CASSQGHIQYF. The CDR3 bases are TGTGCCAGCTCACAAGGCCACATTCAGTACTTC.

The chain links TRBV27 to TRBJ2-2; unclear D gene. V was trimmed by 6 bases and J by 6 bases, leaving 11 bases between them. This CDR3 spans 13 amino acids. CDR1 and CDR2 (germline): MNHEY, SMNVEV (reference sequence). The CDR3 loop reads CASSPVTPGELFF. The CDR3 region has the DNA TGTGCCAGCAGCCCCGTTACCCCCGGGGAGCTGTTTTTT.